These 28 T cell receptor beta chains were all obtained from the same sample, sequenced in a study of cytomegalovirus exposure and HLA in healthy donors. Use of 60 Vbeta and 13 Jbeta primers characterized the PCR. Sequencing used immunoSEQ multiplex PCR; TCRdb keeps in-frame clones, though not all of them. The data show about 43,000 clones, with 60% to 80% seen just once and 1.4% held by the top ten. Sequenced material: PBMCs. Receptors originate from a man aged 25-45 years in good health and CMV-seronegative.

The V and J genes are TRBV5-4 and TRBJ2-7; TRBD2 agrees at 13 bases. J was trimmed by 7 bases and V by 4 bases; bases with no gene match: 8. Germline lookup yields CDR1 SGHNT and CDR2 YYREEE (reference sequence). The CDR3 runs to 15 residues. The CDR3 region is CASSLGTSGKIEQYF. Here the CDR3 DNA reads TGTGCCAGCAGCCTGGGGACTAGCGGGAAGATAGAGCAGTACTTC.

In this sample, this clone turned up once. The chain uses TRBV28 and TRBJ1-5; D may be TRBD1 (5 bases). The CDR3 totals 16 residues. Per germline, CDR1 MDHEN and CDR2 SYDVKM. Trimming removed 5 bases at V and 1 base at J, with 15 bases between. CDR3 amino acids: CASSQLRRGSNQPQHF. The CDR3 nucleotides read TGTGCCAGCAGTCAACTCCGGAGGGGAAGCAATCAGCCCCAGCATTTT.

CDR3 sequence: CASSPIGGWEQYF. The CDR3 DNA reads as TGTGCCAGCAGCCCGATCGGGGGGTGGGAGCAGTACTTC. This rearrangement joins TRBV5-5 to TRBJ2-7, with 7 positions matching TRBD2. The CDR3 covers 13 residues. The V and J ends lost 4 bases and 7 bases, in that order; junction bases with no gene match: 8. Looked up from germline, CDR1 is SGHKS and CDR2 is YYEKEE (reference sequence). The full variable domain, with the rest looked up from reference TRBV5-5 and TRBJ2-7, is DAGVTQSPTHLIKTRGQQVTLRCSPISGHKSVSWYQQVLGQGPQFIFQYYEKEERGRGNFPDRFSARQFPNYSSELNVNALLLGDSALYLCASSPIGGWEQYFGPGTRLTVT.

The rearrangement uses TRBV9 and TRBJ2-5; the D gene is possibly TRBD2 (6 bases). Trimming pared 0 bases from V and 5 bases from J, leaving 17 bases between. The CDR3 has 16 residues. The germline V gene encodes CDR1 SGDLS and CDR2 YYNGEE. In DNA, the CDR3 is TGTGCCAGCAGCGTAGGTCTAGCGACGGACCTGGAGACCCAGTACTTC. Translation gives CASSVGLATDLETQYF.

In this sample, this clone turned up once. This chain links TRBV4-2 with TRBJ2-7, with D possibly matching TRBD2 (6 bases). Between the trimmed V and J ends, which lost 7 bases and 7 bases, there was a span of 23 bases. The CDR3 extends over 15 amino acids. Looked up from germline, CDR1 is LGHNA and CDR2 is YNFKEQ. CDR3 DNA: TGTGCCAGCAAACCTTTCGGGAGAGGTTCCGTTGAGCAGTACTTC. Translating gives CASKPFGRGSVEQYF.

The chain links TRBV19 to TRBJ2-7; D is perhaps TRBD1 (5 bases). The V end lost 1 base, the J end lost 5 bases, and 12 bases lay between the germline ends. Germline V gene sequence: CDR1 LNHDA, CDR2 SQIVND (reference sequence). This CDR3 contains 14 residues. Written as DNA, the CDR3 is TGTGCCAGTAGTATAGTAGGGGTGAGCAACGAGCAGTACTTC. Translating it yields CASSIVGVSNEQYF. The whole variable domain, filled in from reference TRBV19 and TRBJ2-7, reads DGGITQSPKYLFRKEGQNVTLSCEQNLNHDAMYWYRQDPGQGLRLIYYSQIVNDFQKGDIAEGYSVSREKKESFPLTVTSAQKNPTAFYLCASSIVGVSNEQYFGPGTRLTVT.

The chain recombines TRBV11-2 with TRBJ2-5, with 9 bases matching TRBD2. Germline CDR1 reads SGHAT; CDR2 reads FQNNGV. The CDR3 consists of 17 residues. V gave up 1 base and J gave up 1 base; unmatched junction bases: 7. The CDR3 spells CASSLGALAGSQETQYF. CDR3 nucleotide sequence: TGTGCCAGCAGCTTAGGAGCGCTAGCGGGGTCCCAAGAGACCCAGTACTTC.

The genes are TRBV19 and TRBJ2-5, with D possibly TRBD2 on 6 matching bases. V lost 6 bases and J lost 5, with 25 bases in between. The CDR3 contains 17 residues. Germline values: CDR1 LNHDA, CDR2 SQIVND (reference sequence). This CDR3 is CASSFNLINDGSETQYF. The CDR3 coding sequence is TGTGCCAGTAGCTTTAACCTAATTAACGACGGGAGTGAGACCCAGTACTTC. Looking up the rest from reference TRBV19 and TRBJ2-5 gives the full variable domain: DGGITQSPKYLFRKEGQNVTLSCEQNLNHDAMYWYRQDPGQGLRLIYYSQIVNDFQKGDIAEGYSVSREKKESFPLTVTSAQKNPTAFYLCASSFNLINDGSETQYFGPGTRLLVL.

The chain carries TRBV4-2 and TRBJ2-2; 9 bases align to TRBD2. The CDR3 totals 15 residues. Trimming removed 1 base from V and 3 bases from J; junction bases left unmatched: 0. Per germline, CDR1 LGHNA and CDR2 YNFKEQ. The CDR3 sequence is CASSQGTSDTGELFF. DNA for the CDR3: TGTGCCAGCAGCCAAGGGACTAGCGACACCGGGGAGCTGTTTTTT.

The chain joins TRBV19 to TRBJ1-4; 8 nucleotides align to TRBD1. The trim removed 6 bases at V and 7 bases at J, leaving 4 bases unmatched. The CDR3 sequence is 13 residues long. Germline loops: CDR1 LNHDA, CDR2 SQIVND (reference sequence). CDR3 nucleotide sequence: TGTGCCAGTAGCTGGACAGGGTTTGAAAAACTGTTTTTT. Translation gives CASSWTGFEKLFF.

V and J are TRBV6-5 and TRBJ2-7; 7 nucleotides line up with TRBD1. The CDR3 totals 13 residues. Trimming took 5 bases from V and 3 from J; bases not matched to a gene: 4. Germline V gene lookup returns CDR1 MNHEY and CDR2 SVGAGI. The CDR3 DNA reads TGTGCCAGCAGTGAGGGACAGCTCTACGAGCAGTACTTC. Translation gives CASSEGQLYEQYF.

V and J are TRBV18 and TRBJ1-3; D is unresolved. Trimming took 6 bases from V and 1 from J, leaving 10 bases between them. This CDR3 is 14 amino acids long. Germline CDR1 is KGHSH and CDR2 is LQKENI. CDR3 loop: CASSPVLSGNTIYF. CDR3 bases: TGTGCCAGCTCCCCCGTCCTATCTGGAAACACCATATATTTT.

Concerning this clone: One end of the junction does not line up with germline, which may come from a read error. The chain joins TRBV5-1 to TRBJ2-3; 8 bases map to TRBD1. The CDR3 loop spans 15 amino acids. Germline CDR1 is SGHRS and CDR2 is YFSETQ. The CDR3 sequence is CASSFDDRGNPHPWF. The CDR3 nucleotides read TGCGCCAGCAGCTTTGATGACAGGGGAAATCCCCATCCGTGGTTT.

This chain links TRBV9 with TRBJ2-3; 10 positions match TRBD2. The length of the CDR3 is 15 residues. The J segment lost 3 bases and the V segment lost 3 bases, leaving 4 bases of the junction unmatched. From germline, CDR1 is SGDLS and CDR2 YYNGEE. In DNA, the CDR3 is TGTGCCAGCAGCGGCCTACTAGCGGGGACAGATACGCAGTATTTT. This encodes CASSGLLAGTDTQYF.

The chain links TRBV29-1 to TRBJ2-7, with D uncertain. Germline CDR1 and CDR2: SQVTM and ANQGSEA. The germline V and J ends were trimmed by 7 bases and 5 bases, with 12 bases remaining between them. CDR3 size: 11 residues. The CDR3 loop reads CSAPLGNEQYF. In DNA, the CDR3 is TGCAGCGCCCCCCTGGGCAACGAGCAGTACTTC.

V is TRBV27 and J is TRBJ2-5; 7 nucleotides agree with TRBD1. The CDR3 is 15 residues long. Germline values: CDR1 MNHEY, CDR2 SMNVEV (reference sequence). J gave up 4 bases and V 3 bases, and 8 bases lay outside the gene matches. In DNA, the CDR3 is TGTGCCAGCAGTTTTGCCAGGGGGTCGGTAGAGACCCAGTACTTC. It specifies CASSFARGSVETQYF.

This chain joins TRBV6-5 and TRBJ2-7; TRBD2 is a possible D gene (7 bases). Per germline, CDR1 MNHEY and CDR2 SVGAGI. Deletions cut 2 bases from V and 6 bases from J, with 17 bases between. There are 15 residues in the CDR3. The CDR3 spells CASSYTWEGGGEQYF. The CDR3 DNA sequence: TGTGCCAGCAGTTACACTTGGGAGGGAGGGGGCGAGCAGTACTTC.

This rearrangement joins TRBV7-3 to TRBJ2-1; TRBD2 agrees at 10 bases. Germline CDR1 and CDR2: SGHTA and FQGTGA. V lost 3 bases to trimming and J lost 6 bases; unmatched junction nucleotides: 2. The CDR3 extends over 14 amino acids. CDR3 residues: CASSFGTSVNEQFF. As DNA, the CDR3 is TGTGCCAGCAGCTTTGGGACTAGCGTCAATGAGCAGTTCTTC. Full variable domain (missing parts from reference TRBV7-3 and TRBJ2-1): GAGVSQTPSNKVTEKGKYVELRCDPISGHTALYWYRQSLGQGPEFLIYFQGTGAADDSGLPNDRFFAVRPEGSVSTLKIQRTERGDSAVYLCASSFGTSVNEQFFGPGTRLTVL.

The rearrangement uses TRBV6-4 and TRBJ2-3, with 8 bases lining up with TRBD2. Trimming took 4 bases from V and 1 from J; bases not matched to a gene: 1. In germline, CDR1 is MRHNA, CDR2 SNTAGT. The CDR3 has 14 amino acids. The CDR3 coding sequence is TGTGCCAGCAGTGCGACTAGCGGCACAGATACGCAGTATTTT. This codes for CASSATSGTDTQYF.

This rearrangement joins TRBV9 to TRBJ2-1; 8 nucleotides agree with TRBD2. With V trimmed by 0 bases and J by 5 bases, 10 bases remained unmatched. Germline CDR1 and CDR2: SGDLS and YYNGEE. This CDR3 region has 17 residues. The CDR3 sequence is CASSVGNVGRGNNEQFF. The CDR3 DNA follows: TGTGCCAGCAGCGTAGGGAATGTCGGGAGGGGTAACAATGAGCAGTTCTTC.

V is TRBV5-1 and J is TRBJ1-2, with 10 bases matching TRBD1. This CDR3 has 15 amino acids. V lost 0 bases, J lost 8 bases, and 7 bases stayed unmatched. Per the germline V gene, CDR1 is SGHRS and CDR2 is YFSETQ. The CDR3 sequence is CASSLAGTGEEGYTF. As DNA, the CDR3 is TGCGCCAGCAGCTTGGCCGGGACAGGGGAGGAGGGCTACACCTTC. The variable domain in full, completed from reference TRBV5-1 and TRBJ1-2, reads KAGVTQTPRYLIKTRGQQVTLSCSPISGHRSVSWYQQTPGQGLQFLFEYFSETQRNKGNFPGRFSGRQFSNSRSEMNVSTLELGDSALYLCASSLAGTGEEGYTFGSGTRLTVV.

The V and J genes are TRBV11-3 and TRBJ2-5; 7 bases are shared with TRBD1. In germline, CDR1 is SGHNT, CDR2 YENEEA. The CDR3 extends over 14 amino acids. V dropped 1 base and J dropped 4; count of bases not matched to a gene: 3. CDR3 protein: CASSLVGGAETQYF. The CDR3 DNA reads as TGTGCCAGCAGCTTAGTAGGGGGCGCAGAGACCCAGTACTTC.

The gene calls are TRBV9 and TRBJ2-1; 10 bases map to TRBD2. In germline, CDR1 is SGDLS, CDR2 YYNGEE. The CDR3 has 16 residues. V dropped 3 bases and J dropped 1; count of bases not matched to a gene: 4. The CDR3 DNA sequence: TGTGCCAGCAGCGCGCTAGCGGGAGTGTCCTACAATGAGCAGTTCTTC. Amino acids: CASSALAGVSYNEQFF.

The gene calls are TRBV5-1 and TRBJ2-7, with D possibly TRBD1 on 6 matching bases. The CDR3 has 14 amino acids. Looked up from germline, CDR1 is SGHRS and CDR2 is YFSETQ. The V gene lost 2 bases and the J gene lost 0 bases, with 9 bases spanning the gap. The CDR3 nucleotides are TGCGCCAGCAGCTTCGGGGACATCTCCTACGAGCAGTACTTC. Translated: CASSFGDISYEQYF.

This clone showed up just a few times. The chain is built from TRBV11-2 and TRBJ1-1; tentative D call: TRBD1 (5 bases). The germline CDR1 and CDR2 sequences are SGHAT and FQNNGV. Trimming took 0 bases from V and 8 from J, leaving 13 bases between them. This CDR3 has 14 amino acids. The CDR3 DNA reads TGTGCCAGCAGCTTAGAATGGTCGGAGGGGGAAGCTTTCTTT. Its protein is CASSLEWSEGEAFF.

As for this clone: This is likely a read error, given that the CDR3 carries no conserved phenylalanine or tryptophan at its end. This rearrangement joins TRBV6-7 to TRBJ1-5; perhaps TRBD1 as D (6 bases). TRBV6-7 is noted as an ORF with a role that remains uncertain. This CDR3 is 16 amino acids long. Deletions cut 2 bases from V and 4 bases from J, with 15 bases between. For the CDR3, the DNA is TGTGCCAGCAGTTACCGTACGGACAGCCAAAATCAGCCCCAGCATCTT. Translating it yields CASSYRTDSQNQPQHL.

This clone was found a few times. The genes are TRBV13 and TRBJ1-5; no definite D call. Germline CDR1 is PRHDT and CDR2 is FYEKMQ (reference sequence). CDR3 length: 14 residues. V was trimmed by 4 bases and J by 0 bases, leaving 7 bases between them. CDR3 in amino acids: CASSSAASNQPQHF. DNA for the CDR3: TGTGCCAGCAGCTCCGCGGCTAGCAATCAGCCCCAGCATTTT.

The CDR3 is CASRVRGGSTDTQYF. The CDR3 DNA follows: TGTGCCAGCAGGGTACGCGGCGGGAGCACAGATACGCAGTATTTT. This sequence joins TRBV9 and TRBJ2-3, with D perhaps TRBD2 (5 bases). This CDR3 has 15 residues. V gave up 5 bases and J gave up 0 bases, with 13 bases separating them. From germline, CDR1 is SGDLS and CDR2 YYNGEE.